The rows below give T cell receptor beta chains drawn from one sample of a study of breast tumors, draining lymph nodes, adjacent tissues. TCRdb used MiXCR to reprocess the multiplex PCR reads, holding one entry per CDR3 protein. The sample yields under 250,000 distinct CDR3 sequences, 32% seen once. The material sequenced was axillary lymph node tissue. These receptors were taken from a female donor with breast cancer. Some clones in this sample may be carry-over from other donors' samples. Each CDR3 is given with its conserved first and last residue.

v_call cdr3_aa
TRBV20-1 CSVRELGLNEQFF
TRBV7-9 CASSQDIGFGSYEQYF
TRBV5-1 CASSLGTGDTYEQYF
TRBV7-8 CASSLVGREGYEQYF
TRBV29-1 CSVEDRDRDTDTQYF
TRBV30 CAWRLDLANEKLFF
TRBV4-2 CASSQRRGREGGDTQYF
TRBV6-5 CASSSNRTSGSYTF
TRBV10-3 CAISEGGPGTQYF
TRBV5-1 CASSSGLAGGLQETQYF
TRBV9 CASSRRGGTGVGNEKLFF
TRBV5-5 CASSLDLCRGQDTQYF
TRBV6-1 CASSELGTDSGNTIYF
TRBV3-1 CASSQAGLAASTDTQYF
TRBV20-1 CSAEGVGYGYTF
TRBV20-1 CSARDRHSGRALSGETQYF
TRBV6-6 CASSPPPYEQYF
TRBV2 CATNRDMNTGELFF
TRBV6-5 CASSHGGAWSPLHF
TRBV20-1 CSAPDRDRVPF
TRBV9 CASSVGGKNTGELFF
TRBV3-1 CASSQERSQETQYF
TRBV5-1 CASSRTETGELFF
TRBV6-1 CASRSGASTDTQYF
TRBV19 CARVGSSRQETQCF
TRBV14 CASSRLGTYNEQFF
TRBV7-2 CASSLDAETKNIQYF
TRBV6-2/TRBV6-3 CASSPPGGLGIF
TRBV6-2/TRBV6-3 CASSKRASGNTGELFF
TRBV29-1 CSGRTSGTVYNEQFF
TRBV4-2 CASSQDRLALEAFF
TRBV6-2/TRBV6-3 CASTPGHLGNTIYF
TRBV30 CAWSVRGGEPQHF
TRBV7-2 CACSFSPGAGMDGHTF
TRBV7-2 CASSLGARTTEAFF
TRBV7-2 CASSSRGGETQYF
TRBV13 CASSARPAGGPYEQYF
TRBV6-1 CASNQVRAATNEKLFF
TRBV10-3 CAISIMRGNHEQYF